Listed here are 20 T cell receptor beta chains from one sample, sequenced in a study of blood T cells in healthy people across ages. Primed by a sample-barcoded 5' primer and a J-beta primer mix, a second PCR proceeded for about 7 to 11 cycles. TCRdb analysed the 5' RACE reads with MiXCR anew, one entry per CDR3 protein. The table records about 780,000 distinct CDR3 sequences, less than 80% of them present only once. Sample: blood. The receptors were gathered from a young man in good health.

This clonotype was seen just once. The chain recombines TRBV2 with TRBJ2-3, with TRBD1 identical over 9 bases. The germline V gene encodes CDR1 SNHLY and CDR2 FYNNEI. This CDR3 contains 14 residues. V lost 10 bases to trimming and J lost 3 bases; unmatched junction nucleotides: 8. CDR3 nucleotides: TGTGCCACCCAACAGGGGGCAGGAACAGATACGCAGTATTTT. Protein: CATQQGAGTDTQYF.

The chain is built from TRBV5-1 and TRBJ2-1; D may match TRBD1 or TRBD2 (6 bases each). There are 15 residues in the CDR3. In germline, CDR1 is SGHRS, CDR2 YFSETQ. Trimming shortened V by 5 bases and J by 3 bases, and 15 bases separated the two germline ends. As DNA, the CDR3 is TGCGCCAGCAGAGCAGGGGAGGTTTTCTACAATGAGCAGTTCTTC. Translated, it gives CASRAGEVFYNEQFF.

CDR3 bases: TGTGCCAGCAGTGAAGCGCCCGCTGGACACTTACAAGAGACCCAGTACTTC. Its translation is CASSEAPAGHLQETQYF. The J gene is TRBJ2-5, the V gene TRBV6-1; D might be TRBD1 (5 bases). Per germline, CDR1 MNHNS and CDR2 SASEGT. This CDR3 has 17 residues. The germline V and J ends were trimmed by 0 bases and 2 bases, with 16 bases remaining between them.

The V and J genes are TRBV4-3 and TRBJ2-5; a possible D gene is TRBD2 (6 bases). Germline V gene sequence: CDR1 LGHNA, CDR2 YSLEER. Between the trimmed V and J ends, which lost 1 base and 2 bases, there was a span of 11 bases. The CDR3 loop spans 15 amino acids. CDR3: CASSQGQRAQETQYF. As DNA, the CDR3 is TGCGCCAGCAGCCAAGGGCAGCGGGCTCAAGAGACCCAGTACTTC.

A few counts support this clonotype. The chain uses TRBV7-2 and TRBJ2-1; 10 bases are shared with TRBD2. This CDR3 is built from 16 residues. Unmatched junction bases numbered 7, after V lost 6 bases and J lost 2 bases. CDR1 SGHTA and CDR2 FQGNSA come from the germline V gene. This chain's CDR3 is CASSSLLAGAYNEQFF. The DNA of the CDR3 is TGTGCCAGCAGTTCCCTTCTAGCGGGAGCCTACAATGAGCAGTTCTTC. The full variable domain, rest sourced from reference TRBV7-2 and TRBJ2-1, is GAGVSQSPSNKVTEKGKDVELRCDPISGHTALYWYRQSLGQGLEFLIYFQGNSAPDKSGLPSDRFSAERTGGSVSTLTIQRTQQEDSAVYLCASSSLLAGAYNEQFFGPGTRLTVL.

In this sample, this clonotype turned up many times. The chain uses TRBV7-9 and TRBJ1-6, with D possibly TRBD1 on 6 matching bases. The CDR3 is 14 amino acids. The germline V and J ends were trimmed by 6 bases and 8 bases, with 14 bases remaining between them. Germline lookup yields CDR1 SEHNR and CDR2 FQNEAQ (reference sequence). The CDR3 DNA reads TGTGCCAGCAGGCCCCGGGACAAGGATTCACCCCTCCACTTT. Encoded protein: CASRPRDKDSPLHF.

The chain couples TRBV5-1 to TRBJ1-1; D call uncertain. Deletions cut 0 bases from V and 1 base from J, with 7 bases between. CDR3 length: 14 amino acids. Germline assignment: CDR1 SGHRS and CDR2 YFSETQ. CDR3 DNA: TGCGCCAGCAGCTTGGCTTCCACGAACACTGAAGCTTTCTTT. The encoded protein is CASSLASTNTEAFF.

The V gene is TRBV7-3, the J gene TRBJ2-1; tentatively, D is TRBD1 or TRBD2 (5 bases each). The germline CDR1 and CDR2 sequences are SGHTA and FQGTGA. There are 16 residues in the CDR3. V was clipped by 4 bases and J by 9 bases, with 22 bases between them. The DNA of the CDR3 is TGTGCCAGCAGCTCCTCAATGCCCGGGGCTGAGGGTGAGCAGTTCTTC. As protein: CASSSSMPGAEGEQFF. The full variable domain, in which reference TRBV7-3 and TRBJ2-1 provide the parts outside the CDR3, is GAGVSQTPSNKVTEKGKYVELRCDPISGHTALYWYRQSLGQGPEFLIYFQGTGAADDSGLPNDRFFAVRPEGSVSTLKIQRTERGDSAVYLCASSSSMPGAEGEQFFGPGTRLTVL.

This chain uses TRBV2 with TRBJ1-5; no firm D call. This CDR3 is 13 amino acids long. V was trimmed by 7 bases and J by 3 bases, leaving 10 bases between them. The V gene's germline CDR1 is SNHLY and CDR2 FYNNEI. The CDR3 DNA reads TGTGCCAGCATCTACACCGACAATCAGCCCCAGCATTTT. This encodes CASIYTDNQPQHF.

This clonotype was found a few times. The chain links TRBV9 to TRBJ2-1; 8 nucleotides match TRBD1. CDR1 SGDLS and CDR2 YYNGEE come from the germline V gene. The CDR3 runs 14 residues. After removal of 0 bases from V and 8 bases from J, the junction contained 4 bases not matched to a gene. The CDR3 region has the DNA TGTGCCAGCAGCGTAGGGACAGGGTGGGATGAGCAGTTCTTC. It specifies CASSVGTGWDEQFF.

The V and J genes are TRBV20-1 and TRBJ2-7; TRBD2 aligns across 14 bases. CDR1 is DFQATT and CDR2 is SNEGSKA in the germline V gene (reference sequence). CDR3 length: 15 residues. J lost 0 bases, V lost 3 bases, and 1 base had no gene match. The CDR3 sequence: CSARGLAGDSYEQYF. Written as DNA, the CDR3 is TGCAGTGCTAGGGGACTAGCGGGGGACTCCTACGAGCAGTACTTC.

The CDR3 here is CASIPPMARRGGTEAFF. CDR3 nucleotides: TGTGCCAGCATTCCCCCCATGGCCCGACGGGGGGGCACTGAAGCTTTCTTT. The V and J genes are TRBV28 and TRBJ1-1, with D perhaps matching TRBD1 (5 bases). The CDR3 has 17 amino acids. The V and J ends lost 7 bases and 4 bases respectively, with 25 bases between them. The V gene's germline CDR1 is MDHEN and CDR2 SYDVKM. The variable domain in full, with the rest retrieved from reference TRBV28 and TRBJ1-1, is DVKVTQSSRYLVKRTGEKVFLECVQDMDHENMFWYRQDPGLGLRLIYFSYDVKMKEKGDIPEGYSVSREKKERFSLILESASTNQTSMYLCASIPPMARRGGTEAFFGQGTRLTVV.

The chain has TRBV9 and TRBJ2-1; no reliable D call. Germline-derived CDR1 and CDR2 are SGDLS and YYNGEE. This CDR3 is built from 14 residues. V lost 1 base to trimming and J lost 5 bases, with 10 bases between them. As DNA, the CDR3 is TGTGCCAGCAGCGTAAGTCCCCCGAACAATGAGCAGTTCTTC. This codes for CASSVSPPNNEQFF.

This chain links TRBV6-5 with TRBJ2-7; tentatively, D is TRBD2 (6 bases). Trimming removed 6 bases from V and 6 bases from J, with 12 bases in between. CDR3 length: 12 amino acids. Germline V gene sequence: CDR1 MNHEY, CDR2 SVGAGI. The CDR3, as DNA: TGTGCCAGCAGCTCCGGGACTGGCGAGCAGTACTTC. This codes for CASSSGTGEQYF.

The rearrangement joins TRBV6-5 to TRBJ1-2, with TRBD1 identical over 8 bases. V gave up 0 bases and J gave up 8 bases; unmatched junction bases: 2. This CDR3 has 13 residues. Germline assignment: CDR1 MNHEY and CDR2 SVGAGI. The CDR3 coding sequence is TGTGCCAGCAGTTACTCCGACAGGGGCGGCTACACCTTC. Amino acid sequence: CASSYSDRGGYTF.

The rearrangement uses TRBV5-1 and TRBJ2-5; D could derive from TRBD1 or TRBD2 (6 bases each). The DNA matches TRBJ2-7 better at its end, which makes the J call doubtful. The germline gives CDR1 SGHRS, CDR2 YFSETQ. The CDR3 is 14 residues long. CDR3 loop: CASSLGGALPEQYF. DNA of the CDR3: TGCGCCAGCAGCTTGGGGGGGGCGCTTCCCGAGCAGTACTTC.

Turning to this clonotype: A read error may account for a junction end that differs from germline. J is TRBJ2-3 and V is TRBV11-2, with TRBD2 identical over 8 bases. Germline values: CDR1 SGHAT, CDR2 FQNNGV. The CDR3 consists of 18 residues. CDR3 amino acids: CASSRDANRGGYTDTQYF. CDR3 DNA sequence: TGTGCCAGCAGCCGAGATGCCAACCGCGGGGGGTACACAGATACACAGTATTTT.

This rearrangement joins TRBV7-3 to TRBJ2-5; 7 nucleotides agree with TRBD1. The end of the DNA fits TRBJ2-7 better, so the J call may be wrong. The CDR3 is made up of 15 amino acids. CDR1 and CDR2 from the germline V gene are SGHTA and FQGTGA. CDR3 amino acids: CASSLSPGTVGEQYF. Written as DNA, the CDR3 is TGTGCCAGCAGCTTAAGTCCCGGGACAGTGGGCGAGCAGTACTTC.

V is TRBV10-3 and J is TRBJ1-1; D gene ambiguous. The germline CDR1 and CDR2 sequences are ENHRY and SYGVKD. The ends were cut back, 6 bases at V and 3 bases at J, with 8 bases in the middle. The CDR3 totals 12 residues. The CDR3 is CAIRASYTEAFF. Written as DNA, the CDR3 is TGTGCCATCAGAGCGAGTTACACTGAAGCTTTCTTT.

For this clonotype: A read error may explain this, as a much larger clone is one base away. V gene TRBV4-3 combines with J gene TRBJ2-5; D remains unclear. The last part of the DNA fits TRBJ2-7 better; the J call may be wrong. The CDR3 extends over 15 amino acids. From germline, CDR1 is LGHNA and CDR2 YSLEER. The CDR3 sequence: CASSHSLGRTYEQYF. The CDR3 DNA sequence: TGCGCCAGCAGCCACTCCCTTGGCAGGACCTACGAGCAGTACTTC.